The next 12 T cell receptor beta chains were all read from a single sample in a study of regulatory T cells in long-lasting Graves disease. Described time point: newly diagnosed GD, antithyroid drugs for less than 3 months. There was RNA extracted from PBMCs, and the TCR library was made from it. For TCR beta, libraries came from iRepertoire HTBI primers and Arm-PCR of CDR3 regions. TCRdb analysed the multiplex PCR reads with MiXCR anew, one entry per CDR3 protein. The profile covers 300,000 to 400,000 distinct CDR3 sequences, with about a sixth appearing a single time and over 20% taken by the ten largest. Sequenced material: peripheral blood mononuclear cells (PBMCs), taken at new diagnosis, from a patient treated with antithyroid drugs. Receptors were obtained from a female donor with Graves disease.

This clonotype was seen repeatedly, ten times or more. This chain connects TRBV11-1 to TRBJ2-6; TRBD1 aligns across 7 bases. The germline V gene encodes CDR1 SGHAT and CDR2 FQDESV (reference sequence). The V and J ends lost 6 bases and 0 bases, in that order; junction bases with no gene match: 5. This CDR3 contains 16 residues. CDR3 coding DNA: TGTGCCAGCAGTGGACAGGTACCCTCTGGGGCCAACGTCCTGACTTTC. As protein: CASSGQVPSGANVLTF.

Ten or more counts support this clonotype. The chain couples TRBV4-1 to TRBJ1-5; D gene uncertain. From germline, CDR1 is MGHRA and CDR2 YSYEKL. The CDR3 extends over 13 amino acids. Trimming removed 4 bases at V and 5 bases at J, with 9 bases between. CDR3 amino acids: CASSLTADQPQHF. The CDR3 coding sequence is TGCGCCAGCAGCCTCACCGCGGATCAGCCCCAGCATTTT.

At least ten counts were recorded for this clonotype. V and J are TRBV27 and TRBJ1-1, with D unresolved. CDR1 MNHEY and CDR2 SMNVEV come from the germline V gene (reference sequence). The CDR3 covers 13 residues. Trimming cost V 3 bases and J 5 bases, with 10 bases left between them. The CDR3 DNA reads as TGTGCCAGCAGTTTGGGCCAAAGGACTGAAGCTTTCTTT. Amino acids: CASSLGQRTEAFF.

This clonotype was detected ten times or more. V and J are TRBV6-1 and TRBJ1-2; no clear D. CDR3 length: 14 amino acids. The germline V and J ends were trimmed by 7 bases and 2 bases, with 14 bases remaining between them. Germline V CDR1 and CDR2: MNHNS, SASEGT. The CDR3 DNA follows: TGTGCCAGCACCCCACAAGGGCGAAACTATGGCTACACCTTC. Protein: CASTPQGRNYGYTF.

This clonotype occurred many times. The chain couples TRBV12-3 or TRBV12-4 to TRBJ2-3; TRBD1 might be the D (6 bases). The V end was cut by 6 bases, the J end by 2 bases, with 18 bases between. CDR3 length: 16 residues. As DNA, the CDR3 is TGTGCCAGCAGCTCCTATTTGACAGGTGACACAGATACGCAGTATTTT. Its translation is CASSSYLTGDTDTQYF.

This clonotype has just a few counts. The chain employs TRBV28 and TRBJ2-5; 13 nucleotides line up with TRBD2. CDR1 MDHEN and CDR2 SYDVKM come from the germline V gene. This CDR3 region has 16 residues. Trimming at V came to 3 bases and at J to 5 bases, leaving 6 bases not matched to a gene. The CDR3 DNA reads as TGTGCCAGCAGTTTCCAACTAGCGGGGGGGAAGGAGACCCAGTACTTC. It is translated as CASSFQLAGGKETQYF.

Details on this clonotype: A clone one base away is much larger, so this may be a read error. This sequence joins TRBV11-1 and TRBJ1-3, with D possibly matching TRBD1 (5 bases). The CDR3 extends over 15 amino acids. From germline, CDR1 is SGHAT and CDR2 FQDESV (reference sequence). DNA for the CDR3: TGTGCCAGCAGCTCGTCCCGGGGCCCTGGAGACACCATATATTTT. Translating gives CASSSSRGPGDTIYF.

In its sample, this clonotype was seen a few times. This chain joins TRBV12-5 and TRBJ2-2; 7 nucleotides line up with TRBD1. V trimming: 7 bases; J trimming: 5 bases; junction bases outside the gene matches: 4. The CDR3 is 13 amino acids. Germline loops: CDR1 LGHNT, CDR2 FRNRAP. The CDR3 protein is CASDKGATGELFF. CDR3 coding DNA: TGTGCTAGTGATAAGGGGGCGACCGGGGAGCTGTTTTTT.

CDR3 amino acids: CASSPDRALRGGSYEQYF. The CDR3 DNA reads as TGTGCCAGCAGCCCGGACAGGGCTCTTCGTGGGGGCTCCTACGAGCAGTACTTC. The chain carries TRBV27 and TRBJ2-7; 8 nucleotides match TRBD1. V was clipped by 6 bases and J by 0 bases; unmatched bases: 16. CDR3 length equals 18 residues. Germline assignment: CDR1 MNHEY and CDR2 SMNVEV (reference sequence).

This clonotype has ten or more counts. The V call is TRBV7-3, the J call TRBJ2-2; D might be TRBD1 (5 bases). This CDR3 is 14 amino acids long. The V gene's germline CDR1 is SGHTA and CDR2 FQGTGA. V gave up 5 bases and J gave up 4 bases, with 11 bases separating them. The CDR3 reads CASSTRQSTGELFF. The DNA for the CDR3 is TGTGCCAGCAGCACTCGACAGTCCACCGGGGAGCTGTTTTTT.

This chain uses TRBV10-2 with TRBJ2-5; 7 bases match TRBD1. The CDR3 length is 16 residues. Unmatched junction bases numbered 14, after V lost 8 bases and J lost 2 bases. CDR1 and CDR2 from the germline V gene are WSHSY and SAAADI. Here the CDR3 DNA reads TGCGCCAGCCTAAGAGAACCGGGACAGCAACAAGAGACCCAGTACTTC. Translation: CASLREPGQQQETQYF.

This sequence joins TRBV30 and TRBJ2-7; tentative D call: TRBD1 (6 bases). This CDR3 spans 12 amino acids. Trimming left V 3 bases short and J 6 bases short, with 12 bases between. CDR1 is GTSNPN and CDR2 is SVGIG in the germline V gene (reference sequence). CDR3 nucleotides: TGTGCCTGGAGCCTCGCACAGGGCGAGCAGTACTTC. Translated: CAWSLAQGEQYF. The complete variable domain, with remaining parts taken from reference TRBV30 and TRBJ2-7, reads SQTIHQWPATLVQPVGSPLSLECTVEGTSNPNLYWYRQAAGRGLQLLFYSVGIGQISSEVPQNLSASRPQDRQFILSSKKLLLSDSGFYLCAWSLAQGEQYFGPGTRLTVT.